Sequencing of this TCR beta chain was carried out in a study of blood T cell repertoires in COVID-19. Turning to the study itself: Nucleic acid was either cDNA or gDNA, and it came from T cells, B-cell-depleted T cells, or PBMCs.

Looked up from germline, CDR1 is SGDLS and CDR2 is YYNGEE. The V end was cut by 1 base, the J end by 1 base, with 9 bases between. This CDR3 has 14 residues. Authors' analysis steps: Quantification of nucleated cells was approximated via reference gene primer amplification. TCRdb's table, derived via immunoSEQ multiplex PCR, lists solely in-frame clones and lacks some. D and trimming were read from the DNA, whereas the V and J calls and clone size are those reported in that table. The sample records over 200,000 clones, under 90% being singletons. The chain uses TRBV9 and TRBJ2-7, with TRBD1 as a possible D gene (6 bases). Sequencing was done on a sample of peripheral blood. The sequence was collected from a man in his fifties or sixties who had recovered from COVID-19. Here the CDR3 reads CASSVLGQSYEQYF. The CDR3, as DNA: TGTGCCAGCAGCGTACTTGGACAGTCCTACGAGCAGTACTTC.